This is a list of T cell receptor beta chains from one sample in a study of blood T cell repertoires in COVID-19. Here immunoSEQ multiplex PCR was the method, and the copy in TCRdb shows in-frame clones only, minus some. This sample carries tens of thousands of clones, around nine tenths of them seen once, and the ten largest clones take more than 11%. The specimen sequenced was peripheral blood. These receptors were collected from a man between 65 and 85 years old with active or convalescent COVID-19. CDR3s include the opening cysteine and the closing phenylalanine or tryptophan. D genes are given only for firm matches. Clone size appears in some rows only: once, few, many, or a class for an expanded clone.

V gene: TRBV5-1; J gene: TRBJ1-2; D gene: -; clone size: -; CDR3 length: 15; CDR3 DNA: TGCGCCAGCAGCTTGGGACAGGTATTGGCCTATGGCTACACCTTC; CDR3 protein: CASSLGQVLAYGYTF
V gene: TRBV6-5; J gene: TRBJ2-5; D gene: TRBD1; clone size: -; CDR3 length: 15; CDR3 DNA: TGTGCCAGCAGGCAAACCGGGACAGGGAGGGAGACCCAGTACTTC; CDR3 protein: CASRQTGTGRETQYF
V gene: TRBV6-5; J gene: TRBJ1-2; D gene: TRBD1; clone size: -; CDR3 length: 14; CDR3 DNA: TGTGCCAGCAGCCCGGGACAGGGTCTCTATGGCTACACCTTC; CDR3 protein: CASSPGQGLYGYTF
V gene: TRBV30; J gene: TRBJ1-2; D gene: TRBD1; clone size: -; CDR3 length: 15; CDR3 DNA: TGTGCCTGGAGTGTACAAGGAGGAGGGGGCGGCGGCTACACCTTC; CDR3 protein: CAWSVQGGGGGGYTF
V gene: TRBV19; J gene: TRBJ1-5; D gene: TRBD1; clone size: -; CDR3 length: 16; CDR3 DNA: TGTGCCAGTAGAAAACGGGACAGAGATAGCAATCAGCCCCAGCATTTT; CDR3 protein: CASRKRDRDSNQPQHF
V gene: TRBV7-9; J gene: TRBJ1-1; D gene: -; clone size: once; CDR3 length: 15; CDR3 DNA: TGTGCCAGCAGCTTTGGGAGCACTCTGGGGACTGAAGCTTTCTTT; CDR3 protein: CASSFGSTLGTEAFF
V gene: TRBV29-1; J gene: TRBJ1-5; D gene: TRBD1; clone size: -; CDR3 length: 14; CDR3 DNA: TGCAGCGTTTCTAAGGGACAGGGGAATCAGCCCCAGCATTTT; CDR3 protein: CSVSKGQGNQPQHF
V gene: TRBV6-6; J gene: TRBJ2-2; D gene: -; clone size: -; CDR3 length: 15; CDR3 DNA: TGTGCCAGCCGCGTACAGGAATTGAACACCGGGGAGCTGTTTTTT; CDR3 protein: CASRVQELNTGELFF
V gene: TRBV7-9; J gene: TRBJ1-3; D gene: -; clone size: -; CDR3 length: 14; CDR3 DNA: TGTGCCAGCAGCTATGGACAGTCTGGAAACACCATATATTTT; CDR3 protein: CASSYGQSGNTIYF
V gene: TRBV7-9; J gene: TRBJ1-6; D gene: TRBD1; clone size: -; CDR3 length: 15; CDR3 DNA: TGTGCCAGCAGCTCAGGGACAGGCCTTAATTCACCCCTCCACTTT; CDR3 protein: CASSSGTGLNSPLHF
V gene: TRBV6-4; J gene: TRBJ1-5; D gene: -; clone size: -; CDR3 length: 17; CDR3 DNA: TGTGCCAGCAGCGGGCCCCTCGGCCCCCAAACGGGGCAGCCCCAGCATTTT; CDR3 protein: CASSGPLGPQTGQPQHF
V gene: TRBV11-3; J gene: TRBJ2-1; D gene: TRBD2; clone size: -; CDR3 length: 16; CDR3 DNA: TGTGCCAGCAGCCAATCAGGACTAGGAGGGTCCAATGAGCAGTTCTTC; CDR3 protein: CASSQSGLGGSNEQFF
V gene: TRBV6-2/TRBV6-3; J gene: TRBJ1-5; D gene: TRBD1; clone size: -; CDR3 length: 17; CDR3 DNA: TGTGCCAGCAGTTACTTTGGACAGGTTCTATCGGATCAGCCCCAGCATTTT; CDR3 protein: CASSYFGQVLSDQPQHF
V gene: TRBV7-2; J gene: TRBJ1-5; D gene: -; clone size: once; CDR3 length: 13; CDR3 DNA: TGTGCCAGCAGCTTAGGGCTTTTTCAGCCCCAGCATTTT; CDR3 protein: CASSLGLFQPQHF